The clone carrying this TCR beta chain was found once. This entry comes from a study of blood T cell repertoires in COVID-19. Study at large: Sites across the United States, Italy and Spain contributed samples from acute and convalescent COVID-19. T cells, B-cell-depleted T cells, or PBMCs provided the cDNA or gDNA that served as material.

Germline-derived CDR1 and CDR2 are SEHNR and FQNEAQ (reference sequence). The trim removed 0 bases at V and 6 bases at J, leaving 6 bases unmatched. The CDR3 consists of 16 residues. Sequencing used immunoSEQ multiplex PCR; TCRdb keeps in-frame clones, though not all of them. The table includes 150,000 to 200,000 clones, approximately 80% detected once. The sequenced material came from peripheral blood. The V call is TRBV7-9, the J call TRBJ1-5; 9 bases agree with TRBD1. This clonotype was obtained from a woman in her 70s with COVID-19, enrolled during active disease. The CDR3 nucleotides read TGTGCCAGCAGCTTAGCCACAGGGGGCGCGGGTCAGCCCCAGCATTTT. It translates to CASSLATGGAGQPQHF.